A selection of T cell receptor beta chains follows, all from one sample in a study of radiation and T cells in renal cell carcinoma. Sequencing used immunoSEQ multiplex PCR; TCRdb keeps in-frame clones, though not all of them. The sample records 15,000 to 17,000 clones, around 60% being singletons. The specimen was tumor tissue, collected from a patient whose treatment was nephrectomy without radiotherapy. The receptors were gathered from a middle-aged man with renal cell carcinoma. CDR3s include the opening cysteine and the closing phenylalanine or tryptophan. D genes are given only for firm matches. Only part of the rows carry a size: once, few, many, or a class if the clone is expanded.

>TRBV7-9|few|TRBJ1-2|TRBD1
TGTGCCAGCAGCCTGAGGACAGGGGACTTCTATGGCTACACCTTC
CASSLRTGDFYGYTF
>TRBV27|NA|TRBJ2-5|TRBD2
TGTGCCAGCAATTCGGGGGGGAGCTGGGAGACCCAGTACTTC
CASNSGGSWETQYF
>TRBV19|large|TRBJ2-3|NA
TGTGCCAGTAGTATAGGCCCAGATACGCAGTATTTT
CASSIGPDTQYF
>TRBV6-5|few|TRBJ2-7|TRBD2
TGTGCCAGCAGTTTACTAGCGGGGGCCTCCTACGAGCAGTACTTC
CASSLLAGASYEQYF
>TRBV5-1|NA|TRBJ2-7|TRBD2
TGCGCCAGCAGCCAACTACCCCCTATAGCGGGGGAGGGCTACGAGCAGTACTTC
CASSQLPPIAGEGYEQYF
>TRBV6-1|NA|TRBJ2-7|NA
TGTGCCAGCAGATCCAGGGAATCATCGACCTACGAGCAGTACTTC
CASRSRESSTYEQYF
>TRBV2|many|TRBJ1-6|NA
TGTGCCAGCAGTGAGGAGGGGGGGAGTTATAATTCACCCCTCCACTTT
CASSEEGGSYNSPLHF
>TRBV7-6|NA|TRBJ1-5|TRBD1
TGTGCCAGCAGCTTAGGAAACAGGGGGGAGAATCAGCCCCAGCATTTT
CASSLGNRGENQPQHF
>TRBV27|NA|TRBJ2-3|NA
TGTGCCAGCAGTTTATTCCTTGAGAGCACAGATACGCAGTATTTT
CASSLFLESTDTQYF
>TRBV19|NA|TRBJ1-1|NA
TGTGCCAGTAGTATGTACCAGGGGCTCGGGACTGAAGCTTTCTTT
CASSMYQGLGTEAFF
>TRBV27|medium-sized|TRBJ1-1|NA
TGTGCCAGCAGTTTAACCAAGTCCGGCACTGAAGCTTTCTTT
CASSLTKSGTEAFF
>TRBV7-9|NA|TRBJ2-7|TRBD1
TGTGCCAGCAGCCCCCTTAACCCGGGACAGGGAGAAGCCTACGAGCAGTACTTC
CASSPLNPGQGEAYEQYF
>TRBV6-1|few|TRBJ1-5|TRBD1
TGTGCCAGCAGCAGACAGGGGCGACAGCCCCAGCATTTT
CASSRQGRQPQHF
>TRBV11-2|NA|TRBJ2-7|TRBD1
TGTGCCAGCAGCTTGGACAGGGTGGTCAACGAGCAGTACTTC
CASSLDRVVNEQYF
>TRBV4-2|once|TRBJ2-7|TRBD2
TGTGCCAGCAGCCAAGCTAGCGGGAGTTTCGGCGAGCAGTACTTC
CASSQASGSFGEQYF
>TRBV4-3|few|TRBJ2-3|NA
TGCGCCAGCAGTGAAGGGGGAGCGACCACTAGCACAGATACGCAGTATTTT
CASSEGGATTSTDTQYF
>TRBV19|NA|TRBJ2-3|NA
TGTGCCAGTAGTATAGATTGGAAGGGGGGAGATACGCAGTATTTT
CASSIDWKGGDTQYF
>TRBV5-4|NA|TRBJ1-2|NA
TGTGCCAGCAGCCCCGGGAGGGGCTATGGCTACACCTTC
CASSPGRGYGYTF
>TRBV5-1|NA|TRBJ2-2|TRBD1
TGCGCCAGCAGCTTGTGGGCCCAACAGGGGACGGGAAGAACCGGGGAGCTGTTTTTT
CASSLWAQQGTGRTGELFF
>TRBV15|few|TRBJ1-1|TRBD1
TGTGCCACCACCCTACGACAGGGGAACACTGAAGCTTTCTTT
CATTLRQGNTEAFF
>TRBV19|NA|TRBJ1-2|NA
TGTGCCAGTAGTATTTCCCACCTTGGGACGGGCGTTGGCTACACCTTC
CASSISHLGTGVGYTF
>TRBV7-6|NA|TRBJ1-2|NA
TGTGCCAGCAGCGCTGCGGGACCTTACTCTGGCTACACCTTC
CASSAAGPYSGYTF
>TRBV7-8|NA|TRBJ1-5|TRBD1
TGTGCCAGCAGCCCTACTGGGACAGGGCGGCAGCCCCAGCATTTT
CASSPTGTGRQPQHF
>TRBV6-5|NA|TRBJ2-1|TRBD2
TGTGCCAGCAGTCCAGGGACTAGCCAGAGCAATGAGCAGTTCTTC
CASSPGTSQSNEQFF
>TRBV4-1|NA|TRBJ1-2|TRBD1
TGCGCCAGCAGCCAATCCGACAGGGACCCCTATGGCTACACCTTC
CASSQSDRDPYGYTF
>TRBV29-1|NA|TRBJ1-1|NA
TGCAGCGCCGCTAACAGGGACACTGAAGCTTTCTTT
CSAANRDTEAFF
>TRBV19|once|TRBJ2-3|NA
TGTGCCAGTAGTATATGGGCAGATACGCAGTATTTT
CASSIWADTQYF
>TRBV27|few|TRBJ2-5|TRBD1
TGTGCCAGCACTGGGACAGGGCACCAAGAGACCCAGTACTTC
CASTGTGHQETQYF
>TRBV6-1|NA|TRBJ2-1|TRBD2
TGTGCCAGCAGCTTACTAGCGGGGGGAACCAATGAGCAGTTCTTC
CASSLLAGGTNEQFF
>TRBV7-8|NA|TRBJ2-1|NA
TGTGCCAGCAGCTTAGTTGCCGCCGCCTCCTACAATGAGCAGTTCTTC
CASSLVAAASYNEQFF
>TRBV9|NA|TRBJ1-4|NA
TGTGCCAGCAGCGTAGGAATTCTGGGGGATGAAAAACTGTTTTTT
CASSVGILGDEKLFF
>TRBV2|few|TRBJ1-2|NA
TGTGCCAGCAGTGTAGGGGCTAACTATGGCTACACCTTC
CASSVGANYGYTF
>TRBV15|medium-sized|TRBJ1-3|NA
TGTGCCACCAGCAGAGATGGAGGAAGAACCATATATTTT
CATSRDGGRTIYF
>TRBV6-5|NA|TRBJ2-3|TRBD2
TGTGCCAGCGCCCCGTGGGGGGGGATGGCAGATACGCAGTATTTT
CASAPWGGMADTQYF
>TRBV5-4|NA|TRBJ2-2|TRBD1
TGTGCCAGCAGCTTAAGACAGGGGAACACCGGGGAGCTGTTTTTT
CASSLRQGNTGELFF
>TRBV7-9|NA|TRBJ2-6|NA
TGTGCCAGCAGCCCGCCGGGACTGAGCGACTCTGGGGCCAACGTCCTGACTTTC
CASSPPGLSDSGANVLTF
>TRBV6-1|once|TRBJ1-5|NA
TGTGCCAGCAGTACGAATCAGCCCCAGCATTTT
CASSTNQPQHF
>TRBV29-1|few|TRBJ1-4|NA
TGCAGCGTTGAAGATCCGATTAATGAAAAACTGTTTTTT
CSVEDPINEKLFF
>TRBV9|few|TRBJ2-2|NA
TGTGCCAGCAGCGTAGGTGGGTCTAACCGTCTCGGGGAGCTGTTTTTT
CASSVGGSNRLGELFF
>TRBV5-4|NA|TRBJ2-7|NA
TGTGCCAGCAGCTTGGGGTACAGTCCCTACGAGCAGTACTTC
CASSLGYSPYEQYF
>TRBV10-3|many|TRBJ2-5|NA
TGTGCCATCAGTGAGTCGGGGGGTTGGACCCAGTACTTC
CAISESGGWTQYF
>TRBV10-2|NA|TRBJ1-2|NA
TGCGCCAGCAGTGAGTCGGGGGGGGCCTATGGCTACACCTTC
CASSESGGAYGYTF
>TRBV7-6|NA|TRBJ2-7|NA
TGTGCCAGCAGCTTAGAACAGGGACACAACGAGCAGTACTTC
CASSLEQGHNEQYF
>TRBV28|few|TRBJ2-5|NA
TGTGCCAGCAGACCGGCGTCGGGGAAACAAGAGACCCAGTACTTC
CASRPASGKQETQYF
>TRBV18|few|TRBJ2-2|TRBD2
TGTGCCAGCTCACTAGTCGGGACTAGTGGGAGCCGAACCGGGGAGCTGTTTTTT
CASSLVGTSGSRTGELFF
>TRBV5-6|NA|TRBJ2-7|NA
TGTGCCAGCAGCCCCCGGTGGGCAACCTACGAGCAGTACTTC
CASSPRWATYEQYF
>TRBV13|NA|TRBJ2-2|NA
TGTGCCAGCAGCTTGAAGGGGGTGTGGACCGGGGAGCTGTTTTTT
CASSLKGVWTGELFF
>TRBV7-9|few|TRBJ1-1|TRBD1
TGTGCCAGCAGCCCATTGACAGGGGGCGCGGCCGAAGCTTTCTTT
CASSPLTGGAAEAFF
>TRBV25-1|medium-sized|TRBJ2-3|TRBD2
TGTGCCAGCAGTGAATCGGCTAGCGGGCGCACAGATACGCAGTATTTT
CASSESASGRTDTQYF